These 17 T cell receptor beta chains were sequenced from one sample in a study of blood T cell repertoires in COVID-19. Repertoires were generated with immunoSEQ multiplex PCR, while TCRdb's copy carries only in-frame clones and drops some. There are more than 250,000 clones in the sample; roughly 86% occur only once, and under 2% lies in the top ten. Specimen: peripheral blood. These TCRs come from a woman between 50 and 59 years old with acute or convalescent COVID-19.

The chain has TRBV29-1 and TRBJ1-1; the D gene is possibly TRBD1 (6 bases). Trimming took off 5 bases at V and 7 bases at J, with 8 bases between the two ends. The germline gives CDR1 SQVTM, CDR2 ANQGSEA. The CDR3 consists of 10 residues. The CDR3 is CSVRTVEAFF. The CDR3 coding sequence is TGCAGCGTTAGGACAGTTGAAGCTTTCTTT.

The rearrangement uses TRBV11-1 and TRBJ2-7; TRBD2 matches at 8 bases. Germline CDR1 and CDR2: SGHAT and FQDESV (reference sequence). The CDR3 loop spans 15 amino acids. The V and J ends lost 5 bases and 1 base, in that order; junction bases with no gene match: 7. The DNA for the CDR3 is TGTGCCAGCAGCCAAGGACTAGCTGATTCCTACGAGCAGTACTTC. Protein: CASSQGLADSYEQYF.

This chain links TRBV18 with TRBJ1-3; TRBD1 matches at 7 bases. V shed 3 bases, J shed 0 bases, and the junction held 5 bases outside the gene matches. Germline lookup yields CDR1 KGHSH and CDR2 LQKENI. The CDR3 extends over 16 amino acids. The CDR3 DNA is TGTGCCAGCTCACCGGCGGGGACAGCCTCTGGAAACACCATATATTTT. It is translated as CASSPAGTASGNTIYF.

This chain uses TRBV5-4 with TRBJ2-5; D possibly corresponds to TRBD1 (6 bases). The ends were cut back, 3 bases at V and 1 base at J, with 13 bases in the middle. Germline V gene sequence: CDR1 SGHNT, CDR2 YYREEE (reference sequence). This CDR3 spans 15 amino acids. Here the CDR3 reads CASSSRTGSQETQYF. The CDR3 DNA sequence: TGTGCCAGCAGCTCACGTACAGGGTCCCAAGAGACCCAGTACTTC. Full variable domain (rest looked up from reference TRBV5-4 and TRBJ2-5): ETGVTQSPTHLIKTRGQQVTLRCSSQSGHNTVSWYQQALGQGPQFIFQYYREEENGRGNFPPRFSGLQFPNYSSELNVNALELDDSALYLCASSSRTGSQETQYFGPGTRLLVL.

The genes are TRBV7-9 and TRBJ2-7; TRBD1 is a possible D gene (6 bases). This CDR3 is built from 14 residues. Germline CDR1 and CDR2: SEHNR and FQNEAQ (reference sequence). V shed 5 bases and J shed 6 bases, with 17 bases lying between them. The CDR3, as DNA: TGTGCCAGCAGCCTCGGACAGCTACGGTCCGAGCAGTACTTC. Residues: CASSLGQLRSEQYF.

The chain carries TRBV7-3 and TRBJ2-1, with 11 bases lining up with TRBD2. Trimming at V came to 4 bases and at J to 7 bases, leaving 0 bases not matched to a gene. CDR3 length equals 13 residues. Germline CDR1 is SGHTA and CDR2 is FQGTGA. The CDR3 loop reads CASSSSGGNEQFF. CDR3 in DNA: TGTGCCAGCAGCTCTAGCGGGGGGAATGAGCAGTTCTTC.

The genes are TRBV4-2 and TRBJ2-4; no reliable D call. This CDR3 contains 17 residues. The V end was cut by 3 bases, the J end by 0 bases, with 15 bases between. Germline V CDR1 and CDR2: LGHNA, YNFKEQ. DNA for the CDR3: TGTGCCAGCAGCCATCTAATGGGTGAGGCAGCCAAAAACATTCAGTACTTC. This encodes CASSHLMGEAAKNIQYF.

The chain links TRBV27 to TRBJ1-2; 9 bases map to TRBD1. V shed 3 bases, J shed 5 bases, and the junction held 4 bases outside the gene matches. This CDR3 region has 14 residues. The germline V gene encodes CDR1 MNHEY and CDR2 SMNVEV (reference sequence). For the CDR3, the DNA is TGTGCCAGCAGTTTGGGACAGGGAAAATATGGCTACACCTTC. Its translation is CASSLGQGKYGYTF.

CDR3 loop: CASRLHRGRSTDTQYF. For the CDR3, the DNA is TGTGCCAGCAGGCTTCACAGGGGGCGAAGCACAGATACGCAGTATTTT. The chain recombines TRBV28 with TRBJ2-3; 9 bases fit TRBD1. This CDR3 comprises 16 residues. Trimming removed 6 bases from V and 0 bases from J; junction bases left unmatched: 7. CDR1 MDHEN and CDR2 SYDVKM come from the germline V gene.

J is TRBJ2-1 and V is TRBV29-1, with 9 bases fitting TRBD2. CDR1 is SQVTM and CDR2 is ANQGSEA in the germline V gene. The CDR3 runs to 14 residues. With V trimmed by 6 bases and J by 4 bases, 7 bases remained unmatched. DNA of the CDR3: TGCAGCGTAGCCGATAGCGGGAGTTACAATGAGCAGTTCTTC. Translated, it gives CSVADSGSYNEQFF.

The CDR3 reads CASSQDTVRGLAGGSSTGELFF. The CDR3, as DNA: TGTGCCAGCAGCCAAGATACCGTTAGGGGACTAGCGGGAGGGTCTAGCACCGGGGAGCTGTTTTTT. The genes are TRBV4-2 and TRBJ2-2, with 16 bases that match TRBD2. V shed 0 bases and J 4 bases; nucleotides not matched to a gene: 14. Germline CDR1 reads LGHNA; CDR2 reads YNFKEQ. The CDR3 loop spans 22 amino acids.

The chain has TRBV27 and TRBJ2-1; D gene ambiguous. The V end lost 1 base, the J end lost 10 bases, and 8 bases lay between the germline ends. This CDR3 has 12 amino acids. Germline CDR1 MNHEY, CDR2 SMNVEV (reference sequence). The CDR3, as DNA: TGTGCCAGCAGTTTATTCACCGGGGAGCAGTTCTTC. Protein: CASSLFTGEQFF.

The V call is TRBV25-1, the J call TRBJ2-1, with TRBD2 matching over 8 bases. The germline V gene encodes CDR1 MGHDK and CDR2 SYGVNS. This CDR3 spans 16 amino acids. V lost 4 bases, J lost 4 bases, and 9 bases stayed unmatched. CDR3 amino acids: CASSALGRAGYNEQFF. CDR3 DNA sequence: TGTGCCAGCAGTGCCCTCGGGAGGGCGGGTTACAATGAGCAGTTCTTC. The full variable domain, in which reference TRBV25-1 and TRBJ2-1 provide the parts outside the CDR3, is EADIYQTPRYLVIGTGKKITLECSQTMGHDKMYWYQQDPGMELHLIHYSYGVNSTEKGDLSSESTVSRIRTEHFPLTLESARPSHTSQYLCASSALGRAGYNEQFFGPGTRLTVL.

The genes are TRBV9 and TRBJ1-5, with D unclear. This CDR3 has 15 amino acids. The ends were cut back, 4 bases at V and 9 bases at J, with 20 bases in the middle. In germline, CDR1 is SGDLS, CDR2 YYNGEE. The CDR3 is CASSPSSYVGLPQHF. The CDR3 region has the DNA TGTGCCAGCAGCCCCTCGTCGTATGTCGGTCTGCCCCAGCATTTT.

The gene calls are TRBV19 and TRBJ1-1, with a possible D match to TRBD1 (6 bases). This CDR3 region has 13 residues. Germline V gives CDR1 LNHDA, CDR2 SQIVND (reference sequence). V lost 11 bases, J lost 1 base, and 14 bases lay in between. The CDR3 coding sequence is TGTGCCGGAACAACCAGGGGGAACACTGAAGCTTTCTTT. It encodes CAGTTRGNTEAFF.

The chain uses TRBV5-1 and TRBJ2-7, with D unresolved. Between the trimmed V and J ends, which lost 2 bases and 3 bases, there was a span of 6 bases. This CDR3 is built from 12 residues. Germline-derived CDR1 and CDR2 are SGHRS and YFSETQ. CDR3 nucleotides: TGCGCCAGCAGCTTTCCAGGCTACGAGCAGTACTTC. It specifies CASSFPGYEQYF.

V usage is TRBV19 and J usage is TRBJ1-5, with 10 bases identical to TRBD1. The junction had 8 bases not matched to a gene; V was cut back by 5 bases and J by 7 bases. Germline V lookup: CDR1 LNHDA, CDR2 SQIVND (reference sequence). This CDR3 spans 15 amino acids. The CDR3 spells CASSPRQGAWQPQHF. CDR3 nucleotides: TGTGCCAGTAGTCCCCGACAGGGGGCCTGGCAGCCCCAGCATTTT.